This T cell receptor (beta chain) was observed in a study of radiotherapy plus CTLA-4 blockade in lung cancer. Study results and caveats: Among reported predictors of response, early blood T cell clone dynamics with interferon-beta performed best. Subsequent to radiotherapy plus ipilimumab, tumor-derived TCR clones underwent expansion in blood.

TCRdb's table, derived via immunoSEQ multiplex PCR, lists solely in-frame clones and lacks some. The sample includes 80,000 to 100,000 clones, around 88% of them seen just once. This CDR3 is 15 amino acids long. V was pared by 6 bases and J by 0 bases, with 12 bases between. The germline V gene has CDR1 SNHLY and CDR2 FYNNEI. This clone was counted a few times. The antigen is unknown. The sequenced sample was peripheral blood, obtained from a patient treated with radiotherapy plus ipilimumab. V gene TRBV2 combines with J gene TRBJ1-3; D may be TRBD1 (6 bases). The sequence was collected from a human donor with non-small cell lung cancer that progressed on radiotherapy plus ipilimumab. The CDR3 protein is CASREDRLSGNTIYF. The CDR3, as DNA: TGTGCCAGCAGAGAGGACAGACTCTCTGGAAACACCATATATTTT.